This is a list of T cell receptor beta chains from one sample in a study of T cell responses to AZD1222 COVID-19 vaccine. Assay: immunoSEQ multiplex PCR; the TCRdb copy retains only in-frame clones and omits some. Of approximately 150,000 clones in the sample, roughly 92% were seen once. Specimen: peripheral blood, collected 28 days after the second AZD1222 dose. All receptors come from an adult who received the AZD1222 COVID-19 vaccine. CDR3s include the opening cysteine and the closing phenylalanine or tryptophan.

CSAWEVGTEAFF,TRBV29-1
CASSEGQVKQETQYF,TRBV2
CSASEGSRPSQPQHF,TRBV20-1
CASNLAGGGSTDTQYF,TRBV3-1/TRBV3-2
CASSLSRGDEAFF,TRBV27
CASSSLQDRNRGSPQHF,TRBV28
CASRSPGLAYEQYF,TRBV6-6
CASTGLWNTEAFF,TRBV9
CATSDSRWGRTEAFF,TRBV24-1
CASSLAPLYSPLHF,TRBV7-2
CASSSTGQLNQPQHF,TRBV27
CASSRTANTGELFF,TRBV19
CASSYGTGTSTDTQYF,TRBV5-1
CASSSRVTWDQPQHF,TRBV28
CASSSAGVNEQFF,TRBV11-2
CASSEFRFLLRAPEAFF,TRBV2
CASSPGQGEETQYF,TRBV5-6
CASSRPSGRAYNEQFF,TRBV9
CASSGRGTAEAFF,TRBV7-9
CAWSASFTSGNTIYF,TRBV30
CASSQTHNRGEQFF,TRBV4-3
CASSVQRNTEAFF,TRBV2
CASSDPYSATNEKLFF,TRBV2
CASSLEGARGRNQPQHF,TRBV7-2
CATMSGTGLSDVNEQFF,TRBV5-1